This T cell receptor beta chain was recorded in a study of blood T cell repertoires in COVID-19. V dropped 4 bases and J dropped 3 bases, with 15 bases sitting between them. Germline loops: CDR1 LGHDT, CDR2 YNNKEL (reference sequence). The length of the CDR3 is 15 residues. The study counted Cohort 3 donors as recovered given two negative PCRs, clearance, or symptom resolution. TCRdb keeps only in-frame clones here, not all; method: immunoSEQ multiplex PCR. The data hold about 440,000 clones, with 90% observed a single time. Material: PBMCs or T cells enriched from blood (not recorded which). This receptor was identified in a young man who had recovered from COVID-19. The rearrangement joins TRBV3-1 (or the pseudogene TRBV3-2) to TRBJ1-1, with D tentatively TRBD1 (6 bases). The CDR3 DNA follows: TGTGCCAGCAGCCCGGGACGTCACAGGGACACTGAAGCTTTCTTT. Its translation is CASSPGRHRDTEAFF.